This T cell receptor (beta chain) was obtained from a study of shared clonotypes between healthy human individuals. This table comes from immunoSEQ multiplex PCR, and its TCRdb copy is limited to in-frame clones, with some not included. The sample consists of approximately 2.3 million clones, approximately 95% of them appearing once. Investigators divided CD4+ cells into CD45RA+ naive and CD45RA-negative memory subsets. Germline V gene sequence: CDR1 SGHNT, CDR2 YYREEE (reference sequence). The V end lost 4 bases, the J end lost 6 bases, and 11 bases lay between the germline ends. CDR3 length equals 12 residues.

Sequenced input: naive CD4+ T cells from PBMCs. Subset specified: CD45RA+ positively selected. The chain employs TRBV5-4 and TRBJ2-7; D uncertain. This receptor was identified in a man younger than 30 in good health. Some clones in this sample may be carry-over from other donors' samples. The CDR3 region has the DNA TGTGCCAGCAGCCCGATGGGCGGCGAGCAGTACTTC. It translates to CASSPMGGEQYF.